The 31 T cell receptor beta chains below come from one sample, sequenced in a study of a mutant IDH1 vaccine in newly diagnosed glioma. Clones were read by immunoSEQ multiplex PCR, and TCRdb kept only the in-frame ones, dropping some. The sample has around 100,000 clones, roughly 82% seen once. Specified time point: baseline, week 1 (first vaccination visit). Treatment meaning: pre-vaccination baseline after standard-of-care therapy. Sample: PBMCs, taken from a glioma patient treated with radiotherapy, temozolomide or both. These receptors all come from a man in his forties with glioma. Some clones in this sample may be carry-over from other donors' samples.

The chain carries TRBV27 and TRBJ1-2; D may be TRBD1 (5 bases). V lost 7 bases, J lost 4 bases, and 16 bases lay in between. Germline assignment: CDR1 MNHEY and CDR2 SMNVEV (reference sequence). This CDR3 has 14 amino acids. The CDR3 loop is CASNRAGPPYGYTF. For the CDR3, the DNA is TGTGCCAGCAACCGAGCGGGACCGCCCTATGGCTACACCTTC.

This chain connects TRBV4-2 to TRBJ2-2; 8 bases fit TRBD1. There are 18 residues in the CDR3. Germline assignment: CDR1 LGHNA and CDR2 YNFKEQ. J was trimmed by 7 bases and V by 0 bases; bases with no gene match: 13. The CDR3 here is CASSQDPVDRGGGGELFF. The CDR3 DNA sequence: TGTGCCAGCAGCCAAGACCCCGTTGACAGGGGCGGTGGCGGGGAGCTGTTTTTT.

This rearrangement joins TRBV18 to TRBJ2-1; a possible D gene is TRBD1 (6 bases). V was trimmed by 3 bases and J by 9 bases, leaving 9 bases between them. The CDR3 consists of 12 residues. CDR1 KGHSH and CDR2 LQKENI come from the germline V gene. The CDR3 DNA reads as TGTGCCAGCTCACCTCAGGGGTCTGAGCAGTTCTTC. It is translated as CASSPQGSEQFF.

The V call is TRBV18, the J call TRBJ2-5; possibly TRBD2 for D (6 bases). Looked up from germline, CDR1 is KGHSH and CDR2 is LQKENI. The CDR3 is made up of 14 amino acids. V shed 1 base and J shed 5 bases, with 11 bases lying between them. The CDR3 region is CASSPQEGQETQYF. The CDR3 coding sequence is TGTGCCAGCTCACCACAGGAGGGGCAGGAGACCCAGTACTTC.

The chain couples TRBV25-1 to TRBJ1-1, with D unclear. CDR1 MGHDK and CDR2 SYGVNS come from the germline V gene. The CDR3 spans 11 residues. Deletions cut 1 base from V and 5 bases from J, with 2 bases between. This chain's CDR3 is CASSESTEAFF. The CDR3 bases are TGTGCCAGCAGTGAATCGACTGAAGCTTTCTTT.

This clone was detected once. The CDR3 DNA reads TGTGCCAGCAGGAAGCCAGGGAATTCACCCCTCCACTTT. Translating gives CASRKPGNSPLHF. V is TRBV6-1 and J is TRBJ1-6, with D possibly TRBD1 on 5 matching bases. Deletions cut 6 bases from V and 7 bases from J, with 10 bases between. The CDR3 extends over 13 amino acids. The germline CDR1 and CDR2 sequences are MNHNS and SASEGT.

This clone is a singleton in its sample. The V and J genes are TRBV19 and TRBJ1-3; no clear D gene. Germline CDR1 LNHDA, CDR2 SQIVND (reference sequence). CDR3 length equals 16 residues. The germline V and J ends were trimmed by 3 bases and 0 bases, with 12 bases remaining between them. The chain's CDR3 is CASSIWGIVSGNTIYF. The CDR3 nucleotides are TGTGCCAGTAGTATTTGGGGTATCGTCTCTGGAAACACCATATATTTT.

V usage is TRBV7-9 and J usage is TRBJ1-4, with 9 bases aligning to TRBD1. The length of the CDR3 is 16 residues. Trimming at V came to 5 bases and at J to 3 bases, leaving 7 bases not matched to a gene. CDR1 is SEHNR, CDR2 FQNEAQ, per germline (reference sequence). For the CDR3, the DNA is TGTGCCAGCAGCATCCAACAGGGGGCGGCTAATGAAAAACTGTTTTTT. The encoded protein is CASSIQQGAANEKLFF.

The rearrangement links TRBV6-5 to TRBJ2-7, with 7 bases fitting TRBD1. The V and J ends lost 0 bases and 2 bases, in that order; junction bases with no gene match: 4. Germline loops: CDR1 MNHEY, CDR2 SVGAGI. CDR3 size: 15 residues. CDR3 region: CASSYSGQGAYEQYF. Here the CDR3 DNA reads TGTGCCAGCAGTTACTCGGGGCAGGGGGCCTACGAGCAGTACTTC.

The chain uses TRBV7-2 and TRBJ1-2; no definite D call. The CDR3 covers 14 residues. Germline V gene sequence: CDR1 SGHTA, CDR2 FQGNSA. V was trimmed by 4 bases and J by 8 bases, leaving 17 bases between them. The CDR3 loop reads CASSSRPPGPGYTF. For the CDR3, the DNA is TGTGCCAGCAGCTCGCGACCGCCCGGGCCGGGCTACACCTTC.

The V and J genes are TRBV6-5 and TRBJ1-2; perhaps TRBD1 as D (5 bases). Trimming removed 1 base from V and 4 bases from J, with 13 bases in between. The CDR3 runs 15 residues. The V gene's germline CDR1 is MNHEY and CDR2 SVGAGI. CDR3 region: CASSYLGLVGYGYTF. CDR3 DNA: TGTGCCAGCAGTTACTTGGGGCTTGTGGGCTATGGCTACACCTTC.

V usage is TRBV2 and J usage is TRBJ1-3; possibly TRBD1 for D (5 bases). The CDR3 contains 15 residues. Germline values: CDR1 SNHLY, CDR2 FYNNEI. V lost 5 bases, J lost 2 bases, and 13 bases lay in between. The CDR3 DNA reads as TGTGCCAGCAGTTTTACAGGAGCTACTGGAAACACCATATATTTT. This encodes CASSFTGATGNTIYF.

Turning to this clone: The sample holds other DNA sequences that translate to the same CDR3. This rearrangement joins TRBV2 to TRBJ1-2; the D is unclear. This CDR3 has 13 residues. V lost 1 base to trimming and J lost 8 bases, with 11 bases between them. The germline V gene encodes CDR1 SNHLY and CDR2 FYNNEI. The DNA of the CDR3 is TGTGCCAGCAGTGAAGATAGGTCGTACGGCTACACCTTC. Translation: CASSEDRSYGYTF.

The chain links TRBV30 to TRBJ1-6, with D unresolved. Germline CDR1 is GTSNPN and CDR2 is SVGIG (reference sequence). With 5 bases removed from V and 8 bases from J, the gap between germline ends came to 13 bases. This CDR3 comprises 13 residues. Here the CDR3 reads CAWGVWGDSPLHF. DNA for the CDR3: TGTGCCTGGGGGGTTTGGGGAGATTCACCCCTCCACTTT. The variable domain in full, with the rest retrieved from reference TRBV30 and TRBJ1-6, is SQTIHQWPATLVQPVGSPLSLECTVEGTSNPNLYWYRQAAGRGLQLLFYSVGIGQISSEVPQNLSASRPQDRQFILSSKKLLLSDSGFYLCAWGVWGDSPLHFGNGTRLTVT.

The chain has TRBV5-1 and TRBJ1-2; D is unclear. Trimming took off 0 bases at V and 5 bases at J, with 20 bases between the two ends. The CDR3 runs 17 residues. Per the germline V gene, CDR1 is SGHRS and CDR2 is YFSETQ. This CDR3 is CASSLEAQDWRHYGYTF. DNA for the CDR3: TGCGCCAGCAGCTTGGAGGCCCAGGACTGGCGTCATTATGGCTACACCTTC.

The chain combines TRBV2 with TRBJ1-4; D is undetermined. The CDR3 spans 11 residues. V was shortened by 8 bases and J by 13 bases, with 14 bases between the two germline ends. CDR1 SNHLY and CDR2 FYNNEI come from the germline V gene. The CDR3 is CASVGGRVLFF. DNA for the CDR3: TGTGCCAGCGTCGGTGGCCGGGTACTGTTTTTT.

The J gene is TRBJ1-3, the V gene TRBV7-2; D call uncertain. The CDR3 spans 13 residues. V was pared by 6 bases and J by 0 bases, with 6 bases between. The germline V gene has CDR1 SGHTA and CDR2 FQGNSA. CDR3 amino acids: CASSNNSGNTIYF. Here the CDR3 DNA reads TGTGCCAGCAGTAACAACTCTGGAAACACCATATATTTT.

A note on this clone: Other DNA sequences of this sample code for an identical CDR3. This sequence joins TRBV30 and TRBJ2-5, with D perhaps TRBD1 (5 bases). Per germline, CDR1 GTSNPN and CDR2 SVGIG (reference sequence). This CDR3 region has 11 residues. V lost 2 bases and J lost 4, with 5 bases in between. The CDR3 nucleotides read TGTGCCTGGAGTAGGGGAGAGACCCAGTACTTC. This codes for CAWSRGETQYF.

This clone was counted between two and nine times. The rearrangement links TRBV6-5 to TRBJ1-1; TRBD1 matches 7 bases. In germline, CDR1 is MNHEY, CDR2 SVGAGI. Germline trimming cut 6 bases from V and 0 bases from J; bases unmatched to any gene: 4. This CDR3 spans 14 amino acids. Here the CDR3 reads CASSHRGLNTEAFF. In DNA form, the CDR3 reads TGTGCCAGCAGCCACAGGGGATTGAACACTGAAGCTTTCTTT.

The genes are TRBV29-1 and TRBJ2-5, with D tentatively TRBD1 (5 bases). From germline, CDR1 is SQVTM and CDR2 ANQGSEA. This CDR3 comprises 14 residues. Trimming stripped 0 bases from V and 5 bases from J, with 13 bases between. DNA for the CDR3: TGCAGCGTTGAAGAAGGGGCAATAAAGGAGACCCAGTACTTC. Its translation: CSVEEGAIKETQYF.

The chain joins TRBV27 to TRBJ2-7; D may match TRBD1 or TRBD2 (6 bases each). This CDR3 spans 15 amino acids. Trimming took 2 bases from V and 3 from J, leaving 14 bases between them. Germline loops: CDR1 MNHEY, CDR2 SMNVEV (reference sequence). The CDR3 DNA follows: TGTGCCAGCAGTTTAAAGGGGGAGGTAAGCTACGAGCAGTACTTC. Translated, it gives CASSLKGEVSYEQYF.

The table lists this clone with a count of one. The chain combines TRBV15 with TRBJ1-5; D unclear. The CDR3 runs to 16 residues. Germline loops: CDR1 LNHNV, CDR2 YYDKDF (reference sequence). V lost 0 bases and J 6 bases, leaving 15 bases between the germline ends. CDR3 bases: TGTGCCACCAGCAGAGATCGGGTGGGAGCGGGTCAGCCCCAGCATTTT. Amino acids: CATSRDRVGAGQPQHF.

The chain couples TRBV30 to TRBJ2-3, with D uncertain. V lost 0 bases and J 8 bases, leaving 6 bases between the germline ends. Germline-derived CDR1 and CDR2 are GTSNPN and SVGIG (reference sequence). The CDR3 is 11 amino acids. The CDR3 protein is CAWSVPITQYF. The CDR3 DNA reads as TGTGCCTGGAGTGTACCCATTACGCAGTATTTT.

The V call is TRBV5-1, the J call TRBJ1-3; D perhaps matches TRBD1 (5 bases). CDR1 and CDR2 (germline): SGHRS, YFSETQ. The CDR3 has 16 amino acids. Deletions cut 0 bases from V and 0 bases from J, with 10 bases between. This CDR3 is CASSLASRGSGNTIYF. Written as DNA, the CDR3 is TGCGCCAGCAGCTTGGCCAGTAGGGGCTCTGGAAACACCATATATTTT. The full variable domain, rest sourced from reference TRBV5-1 and TRBJ1-3, is KAGVTQTPRYLIKTRGQQVTLSCSPISGHRSVSWYQQTPGQGLQFLFEYFSETQRNKGNFPGRFSGRQFSNSRSEMNVSTLELGDSALYLCASSLASRGSGNTIYFGEGSWLTVV.

J is TRBJ1-2 and V is TRBV6-1; the match to TRBD1 covers 8 bases. The CDR3 has 14 amino acids. J lost 8 bases, V lost 4 bases, and 9 bases had no gene match. Germline V gene lookup returns CDR1 MNHNS and CDR2 SASEGT. CDR3 bases: TGTGCCAGCAGTGTAAGGGACAGGCCTCGGGGCTACACCTTC. It codes for CASSVRDRPRGYTF.

The rearrangement uses TRBV18 and TRBJ1-1, with no clear D. This CDR3 has 13 residues. Trimming left V 3 bases short and J 3 bases short, with 8 bases between. The V gene's germline CDR1 is KGHSH and CDR2 LQKENI. CDR3 amino acids: CASSPRADTEAFF. Written as DNA, the CDR3 is TGTGCCAGCTCACCCCGGGCAGACACTGAAGCTTTCTTT. Together with reference TRBV18 and TRBJ1-1, the CDR3 gives the full variable domain: NAGVMQNPRHLVRRRGQEARLRCSPMKGHSHVYWYRQLPEEGLKFMVYLQKENIIDESGMPKERFSAEFPKEGPSILRIQQVVRGDSAAYFCASSPRADTEAFFGQGTRLTVV.

This chain links TRBV6-1 with TRBJ2-1; 10 nucleotides align to TRBD1. The V gene's germline CDR1 is MNHNS and CDR2 SASEGT. The CDR3 is made up of 15 amino acids. Trimming removed 7 bases from V and 7 bases from J; junction bases left unmatched: 10. CDR3 residues: CASKTETGGVNEQFF. CDR3 nucleotides: TGTGCCAGCAAGACAGAGACAGGGGGCGTGAATGAGCAGTTCTTC.

This clone was seen a handful of times. V usage is TRBV19 and J usage is TRBJ1-1; unclear D gene. Trimming shortened V by 5 bases and J by 0 bases, and 13 bases separated the two germline ends. This CDR3 has 15 residues. CDR1 and CDR2 (germline): LNHDA, SQIVND (reference sequence). CDR3 sequence (DNA): TGTGCCAGTAGTCTCGCTGGGCAGATGAACACTGAAGCTTTCTTT. Protein: CASSLAGQMNTEAFF.

This clone was counted only a few times. This chain uses TRBV20-1 with TRBJ2-5; D not resolved. This CDR3 region has 11 residues. The germline V gene has CDR1 DFQATT and CDR2 SNEGSKA (reference sequence). The V and J ends lost 5 bases and 4 bases respectively, with 8 bases between them. CDR3 DNA: TGCAGTGCTGGAGTTGTAGAGACCCAGTACTTC. It is translated as CSAGVVETQYF.

The J gene is TRBJ2-5, the V gene TRBV5-4; D is unresolved. Germline V CDR1 and CDR2: SGHNT, YYREEE (reference sequence). The CDR3 runs to 13 residues. V lost 1 base to trimming and J lost 1 base, with 5 bases between them. The CDR3 here is CASSLIGQETQYF. CDR3 DNA: TGTGCCAGCAGCTTGATCGGCCAAGAGACCCAGTACTTC.

J is TRBJ2-7 and V is TRBV9; TRBD2 agrees at 8 bases. J gave up 2 bases and V 3 bases, and 13 bases lay outside the gene matches. The CDR3 runs to 17 residues. CDR1 SGDLS and CDR2 YYNGEE come from the germline V gene. The CDR3 coding sequence is TGTGCCAGCAGCGCAGATTGGCGGGGGGCCCCAACCTACGAGCAGTACTTC. Amino acid sequence: CASSADWRGAPTYEQYF.